One and the same sample provided the 16 T cell receptor beta chains below, sequenced in a study of regulatory T cells in long-lasting Graves disease. The sample's time point: newly diagnosed GD, antithyroid drugs for less than 3 months. The authors made the TCR library using RNA they extracted from PBMCs. Arm-PCR with iRepertoire HTBI primers amplified the CDR3 regions for these TCR beta libraries. TCRdb itself ran the multiplex PCR reads through MiXCR, one entry per CDR3 protein. The table has about 430,000 distinct CDR3 sequences, about 15% seen once. The data were also submitted as part of a second study, on T cells in Graves' hyperthyroidism and ophthalmopathy.

The input for sequencing was peripheral blood mononuclear cells (PBMCs), taken at new diagnosis, from a patient treated with antithyroid drugs. These TCRs come from a woman between 35 and 50 years old with Graves disease.

This clonotype was recorded at least ten times. The chain joins TRBV24-1 to TRBJ1-1, with D hard to call. The CDR3 loop spans 13 amino acids. The germline gives CDR1 KGHDR, CDR2 SFDVKD. Trimming pared 6 bases from V and 0 bases from J, leaving 7 bases between. The CDR3 protein is CATSPGVNTEAFF. CDR3 DNA: TGTGCCACCAGTCCAGGTGTGAACACTGAAGCTTTCTTT.

This rearrangement joins TRBV5-4 to TRBJ2-1; 13 nucleotides match TRBD2. Germline lookup yields CDR1 SGHNT and CDR2 YYREEE (reference sequence). CDR3 length: 16 amino acids. The ends lost 5 bases at V and 9 bases at J; junction bases unmatched: 11. CDR3 sequence reads: CASSPSRTSGSSEQFF. For the CDR3, the DNA is TGTGCCAGCAGTCCATCCAGGACTAGCGGGAGTAGTGAGCAGTTCTTC.

This clonotype was seen once. The chain recombines TRBV9 with TRBJ2-2; unclear D gene. The CDR3 is made up of 14 amino acids. V shed 0 bases and J shed 1 base, with 4 bases lying between them. CDR1 and CDR2 (germline): SGDLS, YYNGEE. The CDR3 coding sequence is TGTGCCAGCAGCGTAGTACAGAACACCGGGGAGCTGTTTTTT. This translates into CASSVVQNTGELFF.

This clonotype was picked up a small number of times. This chain links TRBV28 with TRBJ1-1; D unclear. The germline V and J ends were trimmed by 7 bases and 4 bases, with 13 bases remaining between them. Germline CDR1 MDHEN, CDR2 SYDVKM. The CDR3 length is 13 residues. The CDR3 region has the DNA TGTGCCAGCAATCCTCCTCTCGGCACTGAAGCTTTCTTT. Encoded protein: CASNPPLGTEAFF.

The sample holds many counts of this clonotype. V gene TRBV2 combines with J gene TRBJ1-2; D ambiguous. Trimming shortened V by 3 bases and J by 2 bases, and 13 bases separated the two germline ends. Germline CDR1 and CDR2: SNHLY and FYNNEI. The CDR3 contains 15 residues. The CDR3 bases are TGTGCCAGCAGTGACGACGGAGGACTCAACTATGGCTACACCTTC. Its protein product is CASSDDGGLNYGYTF. Based on the CDR3 plus reference TRBV2 and TRBJ1-2, the full variable domain is EPEVTQTPSHQVTQMGQEVILRCVPISNHLYFYWYRQILGQKVEFLVSFYNNEISEKSEIFDDQFSVERPDGSNFTLKIRSTKLEDSAMYFCASSDDGGLNYGYTFGSGTRLTVV.

The chain has TRBV20-1 and TRBJ2-1, with 7 bases that match TRBD1. Trimming at V came to 7 bases and at J to 6 bases, leaving 12 bases not matched to a gene. This CDR3 spans 14 amino acids. Germline V gene sequence: CDR1 DFQATT, CDR2 SNEGSKA (reference sequence). CDR3 protein: CSGGQQTSPNEQFF. CDR3 nucleotides: TGCAGTGGGGGACAGCAAACTAGTCCCAATGAGCAGTTCTTC.

V gene TRBV5-4 combines with J gene TRBJ2-3; possible D gene TRBD2, 5 bases. Germline V gives CDR1 SGHNT, CDR2 YYREEE (reference sequence). The CDR3 sequence is 15 residues long. Trimming left V 0 bases short and J 4 bases short, with 12 bases between. For the CDR3, the DNA is TGTGCCAGCAGCTTGGGGACTCCGGGATCAGATACGCAGTATTTT. It specifies CASSLGTPGSDTQYF.

This clonotype was picked up many times. V is TRBV2 and J is TRBJ2-1; 15 positions agree with TRBD2. The CDR3 is 19 amino acids. V lost 1 base, J lost 6 bases, and 10 bases stayed unmatched. Germline V gene lookup returns CDR1 SNHLY and CDR2 FYNNEI. In nucleotides, the CDR3 is TGTGCCAGCAGTGAAGGGGTGGGACTAGCGGGAGGACCTCGCAATGAGCAGTTCTTC. It is translated as CASSEGVGLAGGPRNEQFF.

In its sample, this clonotype was seen a few times. This chain joins TRBV7-2 and TRBJ2-1; TRBD2 agrees at 15 bases. In germline, CDR1 is SGHTA, CDR2 FQGNSA. This CDR3 spans 17 amino acids. The ends lost 5 bases at V and 7 bases at J; junction bases unmatched: 9. As DNA, the CDR3 is TGTGCCAGCAGCCCTCCGGGACTAGCGGGGGGCGGGAATGAGCAGTTCTTC. Translated, it gives CASSPPGLAGGGNEQFF.

This clonotype was counted many times. V is TRBV2 and J is TRBJ2-1, with 9 bases that match TRBD1. The CDR3 has 13 residues. Germline trimming cut 6 bases from V and 8 bases from J; bases unmatched to any gene: 5. Germline V CDR1 and CDR2: SNHLY, FYNNEI. The CDR3 spells CASSGQGIDEQFF. As DNA, the CDR3 is TGTGCCAGCAGCGGACAGGGGATCGATGAGCAGTTCTTC.

V and J are TRBV6-2 or TRBV6-3 and TRBJ2-3, with D unclear. The V gene lost 6 bases and the J gene lost 6 bases, with 16 bases spanning the gap. The V gene's germline CDR1 is MNHEY and CDR2 SVGEGT. This CDR3 is built from 14 residues. CDR3 sequence: CASRPLPHTDTQYF. The CDR3 DNA reads as TGTGCCAGCAGGCCCCTTCCGCACACTGATACGCAGTATTTT.

This clonotype came up a few times. The rearrangement joins TRBV4-1 to TRBJ2-7; 7 bases fit TRBD2. The CDR3 totals 15 residues. V shed 0 bases, J shed 1 base, and the junction held 3 bases outside the gene matches. Looked up from germline, CDR1 is MGHRA and CDR2 is YSYEKL. Written as DNA, the CDR3 is TGCGCCAGCAGCCAAGATACTAGCGCATCCTACGAGCAGTACTTC. Translating gives CASSQDTSASYEQYF.

The CDR3 DNA reads as TGCGCCAGCAGCCAAGATCTGAGGACCTACAATGAGCAGTTCTTC. Its translation is CASSQDLRTYNEQFF. The chain carries TRBV4-3 and TRBJ2-1; D is undetermined. Germline V gene data show CDR1 as LGHNA and CDR2 as YSLEER. The CDR3 loop spans 15 amino acids. Trimming stripped 0 bases from V and 2 bases from J, with 8 bases between.

This clonotype was seen many times. The chain has TRBV27 and TRBJ2-2, with D hard to call. Trimming removed 5 bases from V and 2 bases from J, with 9 bases in between. This CDR3 contains 14 residues. CDR1 and CDR2 (germline): MNHEY, SMNVEV (reference sequence). CDR3 DNA sequence: TGTGCCAGCAGTCCCATAGGAAACACCGGGGAGCTGTTTTTT. It encodes CASSPIGNTGELFF.

This clonotype was seen many times. The chain employs TRBV28 and TRBJ2-7; tentatively, D is TRBD1 or TRBD2 (5 bases each). Trimming took 1 base from V and 0 from J, leaving 10 bases between them. Germline values: CDR1 MDHEN, CDR2 SYDVKM. The CDR3 has 15 residues. The CDR3 DNA reads as TGTGCCAGCAGTTTATCGCCAGGGAGCTCCTACGAGCAGTACTTC. It encodes CASSLSPGSSYEQYF.

This clonotype was seen many times. The chain has TRBV5-1 and TRBJ2-3, with D perhaps TRBD2 (5 bases). V was pared by 5 bases and J by 0 bases, with 13 bases between. Germline V gene lookup returns CDR1 SGHRS and CDR2 YFSETQ. This CDR3 spans 15 amino acids. The CDR3 sequence: CASRRTGTSTDTQYF. In DNA form, the CDR3 reads TGCGCCAGCAGACGGACTGGTACTAGCACAGATACGCAGTATTTT.